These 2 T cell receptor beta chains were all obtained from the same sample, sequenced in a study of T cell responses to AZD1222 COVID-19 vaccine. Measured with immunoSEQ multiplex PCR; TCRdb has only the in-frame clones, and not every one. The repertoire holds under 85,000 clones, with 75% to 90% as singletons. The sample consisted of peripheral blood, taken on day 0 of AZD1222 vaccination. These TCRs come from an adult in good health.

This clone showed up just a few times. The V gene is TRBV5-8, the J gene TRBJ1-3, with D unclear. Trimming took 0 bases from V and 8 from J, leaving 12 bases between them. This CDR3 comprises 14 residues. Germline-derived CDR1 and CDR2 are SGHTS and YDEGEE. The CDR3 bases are TGTGCCAGCAGCTTGGCGGCAGGCCGGGACACCATATATTTT. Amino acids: CASSLAAGRDTIYF.

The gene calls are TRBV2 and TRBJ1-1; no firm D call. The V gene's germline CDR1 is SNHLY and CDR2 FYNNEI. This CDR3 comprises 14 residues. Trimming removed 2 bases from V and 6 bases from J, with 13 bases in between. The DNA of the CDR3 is TGTGCCAGCAGTGAATACGGCCAGCGGGCTGAAGCTTTCTTT. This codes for CASSEYGQRAEAFF.